The 22 T cell receptor beta chains in this list originate from one sample, sequenced in a study of blood T cell repertoires in COVID-19. Sequenced by immunoSEQ multiplex PCR; TCRdb stores in-frame clones only, minus some. The sample holds under 300,000 clones, approximately 90% seen once. The sample comprised peripheral blood. All receptors derive from a woman between 40 and 50 years old who had recovered from COVID-19.

The V call is TRBV11-2, the J call TRBJ2-7, with D unresolved. CDR1 and CDR2 from the germline V gene are SGHAT and FQNNGV. This CDR3 is 15 amino acids long. V lost 1 base and J lost 0, with 10 bases in between. The CDR3 DNA reads TGTGCCAGCAGCTTAGGGCGCTCTAGCTCCTACGAGCAGTACTTC. This sequence encodes CASSLGRSSSYEQYF. The full variable domain, with the rest looked up from reference TRBV11-2 and TRBJ2-7, is EAGVAQSPRYKIIEKRQSVAFWCNPISGHATLYWYQQILGQGPKLLIQFQNNGVVDDSQLPKDRFSAERLKGVDSTLKIQPAKLEDSAVYLCASSLGRSSSYEQYFGPGTRLTVT.

The rearrangement uses TRBV19 and TRBJ2-2, with 7 bases aligning to TRBD1. The CDR3 runs 16 residues. Germline V gives CDR1 LNHDA, CDR2 SQIVND (reference sequence). The trim removed 10 bases at V and 3 bases at J, leaving 14 bases unmatched. CDR3 DNA sequence: TGTGCCACCAAAAGGGCCCGGGACAGAGACACCGGGGAGCTGTTTTTT. It yields the protein CATKRARDRDTGELFF.

The chain employs TRBV19 and TRBJ1-2; D is uncertain. The CDR3 is 16 amino acids. Germline CDR1 LNHDA, CDR2 SQIVND (reference sequence). With 0 bases removed from V and 4 bases from J, the gap between germline ends came to 15 bases. The CDR3 region is CASSIDWARIRYGYTF. CDR3 bases: TGTGCCAGTAGTATAGATTGGGCCAGGATCCGCTATGGCTACACCTTC.

The chain has TRBV2 and TRBJ1-4; D not resolved. The germline V and J ends were trimmed by 4 bases and 4 bases, with 7 bases remaining between them. CDR1 and CDR2 (germline): SNHLY, FYNNEI. The CDR3 loop spans 13 amino acids. CDR3 nucleotides: TGTGCCAGCAGTGGGCGGATTAATGAAAAACTGTTTTTT. Translation: CASSGRINEKLFF.

This rearrangement joins TRBV18 to TRBJ1-3; D unresolved. The CDR3 length is 15 residues. The V end lost 0 bases, the J end lost 0 bases, and 6 bases lay between the germline ends. From germline, CDR1 is KGHSH and CDR2 LQKENI. The DNA of the CDR3 is TGTGCCAGCTCACCACCGGGGAGCTCTGGAAACACCATATATTTT. Translated, it gives CASSPPGSSGNTIYF.

V usage is TRBV18 and J usage is TRBJ1-1; 9 bases are a match to TRBD1. Looked up from germline, CDR1 is KGHSH and CDR2 is LQKENI. There are 15 residues in the CDR3. The V segment lost 4 bases and the J segment 6 bases; nucleotides outside the gene matches: 9. This chain's CDR3 is CASSQNTGGASEAFF. CDR3 coding DNA: TGTGCCAGCTCACAAAATACAGGGGGCGCATCTGAAGCTTTCTTT.

The rearrangement links TRBV13 to TRBJ1-2; D unclear. Trimming shortened V by 2 bases and J by 9 bases, and 10 bases separated the two germline ends. Germline CDR1 is PRHDT and CDR2 is FYEKMQ (reference sequence). The CDR3 loop spans 12 amino acids. The CDR3 DNA follows: TGTGCCAGCAGCTTACAGCGGACGAGCTACACCTTC. It yields the protein CASSLQRTSYTF.

The chain carries TRBV9 and TRBJ1-5; D might be TRBD1 (6 bases). The germline V gene encodes CDR1 SGDLS and CDR2 YYNGEE. The V end lost 3 bases, the J end lost 6 bases, and 16 bases lay between the germline ends. The CDR3 is 15 amino acids. Written as DNA, the CDR3 is TGTGCCAGCAGCGCCGAGGGACACTGGGGTCAGCCCCAGCATTTT. This sequence encodes CASSAEGHWGQPQHF.

This clone was detected a few times. This chain connects TRBV28 to TRBJ1-2; D remains ambiguous. V lost 1 base and J lost 8, with 8 bases in between. CDR3 length: 12 amino acids. Germline-derived CDR1 and CDR2 are MDHEN and SYDVKM. The CDR3 coding sequence is TGTGCCAGCAGTTTATTAGGGAGCGGCTACACCTTC. Protein sequence: CASSLLGSGYTF.

The chain recombines TRBV5-1 with TRBJ2-1, with 10 bases lining up with TRBD2. V was clipped by 7 bases and J by 9 bases; unmatched bases: 10. The CDR3 contains 14 residues. Germline V gene lookup returns CDR1 SGHRS and CDR2 YFSETQ. The CDR3 DNA reads TGCGCCAGCTGGGCTAGCGGGAGCGGCGGTGAGCAGTTCTTC. Amino acids: CASWASGSGGEQFF.

The chain recombines TRBV5-3 with TRBJ2-7; D is perhaps TRBD1 (8 bases). TRBV5-3 is noted as an ORF with a role that remains uncertain. This CDR3 spans 20 amino acids. Trimming cost V 4 bases and J 3 bases, with 32 bases left between them. The CDR3 bases are TGTGCCAGAAGCCCCGGGACAGGCCATGCACAGCGGGAAGGCAACTACGAGCAGTACTTC. This sequence encodes CARSPGTGHAQREGNYEQYF.

The chain couples TRBV5-5 to TRBJ2-1, with TRBD2 identical over 7 bases. This CDR3 comprises 15 residues. With 3 bases clipped from V and 8 bases from J, the junction kept 11 bases outside the gene matches. Germline V gives CDR1 SGHKS, CDR2 YYEKEE (reference sequence). The CDR3 loop is CASSWGGGRGDEQFF. For the CDR3, the DNA is TGTGCCAGCAGCTGGGGCGGGGGTAGGGGCGATGAGCAGTTCTTC. Looking up the rest from reference TRBV5-5 and TRBJ2-1 gives the full variable domain: DAGVTQSPTHLIKTRGQQVTLRCSPISGHKSVSWYQQVLGQGPQFIFQYYEKEERGRGNFPDRFSARQFPNYSSELNVNALLLGDSALYLCASSWGGGRGDEQFFGPGTRLTVL.

The CDR3 DNA reads TGTGGGGCGGGACAGGGGTACAATGAGCAGTTCTTC. This translates into CGAGQGYNEQFF. The chain recombines TRBV15 with TRBJ2-1, with 10 bases matching TRBD1. CDR3 length: 12 residues. Germline V gives CDR1 LNHNV, CDR2 YYDKDF (reference sequence).

This rearrangement joins TRBV5-4 to TRBJ2-1, with 9 bases identical to TRBD2. The CDR3 runs 18 residues. With 4 bases clipped from V and 0 bases from J, the junction kept 11 bases outside the gene matches. Germline values: CDR1 SGHNT, CDR2 YYREEE (reference sequence). As DNA, the CDR3 is TGTGCCAGCAGCCCCCCGGCGGGAGGGCCCAGCTCCTACAATGAGCAGTTCTTC. Translating gives CASSPPAGGPSSYNEQFF.

The chain employs TRBV7-9 and TRBJ1-1, with D unclear. Germline-derived CDR1 and CDR2 are SEHNR and FQNEAQ (reference sequence). The CDR3 runs 14 residues. V lost 5 bases, J lost 3 bases, and 13 bases lay in between. CDR3 region: CASSPKQWDTEAFF. Written as DNA, the CDR3 is TGTGCCAGCAGCCCAAAACAGTGGGACACTGAAGCTTTCTTT.

This sequence joins TRBV15 and TRBJ1-3; TRBD1 might be the D (6 bases). The V gene's germline CDR1 is LNHNV and CDR2 YYDKDF (reference sequence). The germline V and J ends were trimmed by 8 bases and 2 bases, with 13 bases remaining between them. There are 14 residues in the CDR3. The CDR3 spells CATPKTGTGNTIYF. The CDR3 DNA is TGTGCCACCCCAAAAACAGGGACTGGAAACACCATATATTTT.

The chain combines TRBV1 with TRBJ2-5; the D call TRBD2 from the table was never checked on the DNA. TRBV1 is labeled a pseudogene. This CDR3 has 18 residues. The CDR3 loop is CTSSPRAGGTSGSETQYF. DNA of the CDR3: TGCACCAGCAGCCCCCGGGCAGGGGGCACTAGCGGGAGTGAGACCCAGTACTTC.

The V and J genes are TRBV29-1 and TRBJ1-1; D perhaps matches TRBD1 (6 bases). Per the germline V gene, CDR1 is SQVTM and CDR2 is ANQGSEA. This CDR3 has 12 amino acids. With 6 bases removed from V and 1 base from J, the gap between germline ends came to 9 bases. The CDR3 sequence: CSVRGGNTEAFF. CDR3 nucleotides: TGCAGCGTCAGGGGTGGGAACACTGAAGCTTTCTTT.

This rearrangement joins TRBV7-2 to TRBJ2-7; D may be TRBD1 (6 bases). Germline V lookup: CDR1 SGHTA, CDR2 FQGNSA. The V gene lost 5 bases and the J gene lost 3 bases, with 20 bases spanning the gap. The CDR3 consists of 16 residues. The DNA for the CDR3 is TGTGCCAGCAGCCCCACCGGGACACAAAGCAGCTACGAGCAGTACTTC. Protein sequence: CASSPTGTQSSYEQYF.

The gene calls are TRBV11-2 and TRBJ1-1; TRBD1 agrees at 8 bases. The V and J ends lost 1 base and 5 bases, in that order; junction bases with no gene match: 15. The CDR3 sequence is 18 residues long. Germline values: CDR1 SGHAT, CDR2 FQNNGV. CDR3 nucleotide sequence: TGTGCCAGCAGCTTAGTTCAAGTGGGACAGGCCCTCCGGACTGAAGCTTTCTTT. It yields the protein CASSLVQVGQALRTEAFF.

This clone was seen once. The chain is built from TRBV10-3 and TRBJ1-1, with TRBD1 matching 7 bases. The length of the CDR3 is 14 residues. Germline CDR1 reads ENHRY; CDR2 reads SYGVKD. The V segment lost 2 bases and the J segment 5 bases; nucleotides outside the gene matches: 5. In DNA form, the CDR3 reads TGTGCCATCAGTGAGGGAGGGGGCATGACTGAAGCTTTCTTT. Translation gives CAISEGGGMTEAFF.

On this clone itself: One end of the junction fails to match germline, which may point to a read error. The genes are TRBV7-6 and TRBJ1-6; D call uncertain. The CDR3 contains 15 residues. CDR1 is SGHVS and CDR2 is FNYEAQ in the germline V gene. The CDR3 sequence is CASSLAAGTNSPLHF. Here the CDR3 DNA reads TGTGCCAGCAGCCTAGCGGCAGGAACCAATTCACCCCTCCACTTT.